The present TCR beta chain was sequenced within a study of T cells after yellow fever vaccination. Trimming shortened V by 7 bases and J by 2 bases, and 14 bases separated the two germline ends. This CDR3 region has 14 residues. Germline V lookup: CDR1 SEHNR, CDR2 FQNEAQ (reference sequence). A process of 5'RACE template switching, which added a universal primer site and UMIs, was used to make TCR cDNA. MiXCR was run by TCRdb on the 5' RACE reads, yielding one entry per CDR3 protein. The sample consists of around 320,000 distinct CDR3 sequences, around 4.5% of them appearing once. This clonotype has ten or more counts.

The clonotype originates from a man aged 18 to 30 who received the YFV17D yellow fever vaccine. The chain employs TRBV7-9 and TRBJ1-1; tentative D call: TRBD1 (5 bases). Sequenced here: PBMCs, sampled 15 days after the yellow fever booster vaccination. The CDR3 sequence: CASITLGANTEAFF. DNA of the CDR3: TGTGCCAGCATCACGCTCGGGGCTAACACTGAAGCTTTCTTT.